This T cell receptor (beta chain) was recovered during a study of shared clonotypes between healthy human individuals. About the study: The cohort comprised a couple of women and a few men. Their ages spanned 18 to 49 years. Overall study findings and caveats: Since donors were few, the genetic and exposure-history diversity represented was limited.

As originally analysed: ImmunoSEQ gave junction-only sequences without quality scores, so filtering differed. Assay: immunoSEQ multiplex PCR; the TCRdb copy retains only in-frame clones and omits some. Clone size and the V and J calls come from that table; the DNA yielded D and trimming. Here the sample spans approximately 1.5 million clones, about 98.5% being singletons. Trimming at V came to 4 bases and at J to 2 bases, leaving 3 bases not matched to a gene. Germline V CDR1 and CDR2: SGHRS, YFSETQ. The CDR3 covers 15 residues. To note about this clone: The antigen is not known. The same CDR3 arises from other DNA sequences in this sample as well.

This receptor was taken from a man between 25 and 39 years old in good health. V is TRBV5-1 and J is TRBJ2-7; TRBD2 agrees at 13 bases. Sample: naive CD4+ T cells sorted from blood. Subset meaning: CD45RA+ positively selected. The CDR3 DNA follows: TGCGCCAGCAGCCCGGGGACTAGCGGGACCTACGAGCAGTACTTC. Translated: CASSPGTSGTYEQYF. Looking up the rest from reference TRBV5-1 and TRBJ2-7 gives the full variable domain: KAGVTQTPRYLIKTRGQQVTLSCSPISGHRSVSWYQQTPGQGLQFLFEYFSETQRNKGNFPGRFSGRQFSNSRSEMNVSTLELGDSALYLCASSPGTSGTYEQYFGPGTRLTVT.